The 10 T cell receptor beta chains below all came from one sample that was sequenced in a study of T cell responses to AZD1222 COVID-19 vaccine. The assay was immunoSEQ multiplex PCR, and TCRdb's table has in-frame clones only and misses some. In the table there are 80,000 to 90,000 clones, about 88% of which are singletons. The sample in question was peripheral blood, obtained 28 days after the second AZD1222 dose. The source is an adult who received the AZD1222 COVID-19 vaccine.

V gene TRBV5-1 combines with J gene TRBJ2-1; 9 bases fit TRBD1. This CDR3 region has 15 residues. In germline, CDR1 is SGHRS, CDR2 YFSETQ. V lost 4 bases, J lost 6 bases, and 8 bases stayed unmatched. In nucleotides, the CDR3 is TGCGCCAGCAGCGTTCCGGGACAGGGTCTCAATGAGCAGTTCTTC. This sequence encodes CASSVPGQGLNEQFF. Full variable domain (remainder filled in from reference TRBV5-1 and TRBJ2-1): KAGVTQTPRYLIKTRGQQVTLSCSPISGHRSVSWYQQTPGQGLQFLFEYFSETQRNKGNFPGRFSGRQFSNSRSEMNVSTLELGDSALYLCASSVPGQGLNEQFFGPGTRLTVL.

This chain uses TRBV30 with TRBJ1-4; maybe TRBD1 (5 bases). Looked up from germline, CDR1 is GTSNPN and CDR2 is SVGIG (reference sequence). With 0 bases removed from V and 6 bases from J, the gap between germline ends came to 11 bases. This CDR3 is 14 amino acids long. The CDR3 DNA follows: TGTGCCTGGAGTGTGTGGGGCACGGATGAAAAACTGTTTTTT. Protein: CAWSVWGTDEKLFF.

This clone was seen just once. The chain joins TRBV2 to TRBJ1-2; D gene ambiguous. Trimming shortened V by 5 bases and J by 5 bases, and 21 bases separated the two germline ends. CDR1 is SNHLY, CDR2 FYNNEI, per germline. The CDR3 is 16 amino acids. The CDR3 is CASSPFGADSGYGYTF. CDR3 nucleotide sequence: TGTGCCAGCAGTCCCTTCGGAGCGGACTCTGGGTATGGCTACACCTTC.

CDR3: CASSPPGYLAYEQYF. The CDR3, as DNA: TGTGCCAGCTCACCTCCCGGATACCTAGCCTACGAGCAGTACTTC. The rearrangement links TRBV18 to TRBJ2-7; D is ambiguous. Germline CDR1 and CDR2: KGHSH and LQKENI. The CDR3 consists of 15 residues. Trimming took 3 bases from V and 2 from J, leaving 14 bases between them.

This clone was found a few times. CDR3 nucleotides: TGTGCCAGCAGCCAAGGTGTGTGGGGTACGGAAGCTTTCTTT. It translates to CASSQGVWGTEAFF. V usage is TRBV3-1 (or the pseudogene TRBV3-2) and J usage is TRBJ1-1, with D uncertain. The CDR3 is made up of 14 amino acids. The V gene lost 1 base and the J gene lost 8 bases, with 14 bases spanning the gap. Germline V gene lookup returns CDR1 LGHDT and CDR2 YNNKEL (reference sequence).

This chain joins TRBV7-8 and TRBJ1-3; TRBD1 aligns across 9 bases. J lost 0 bases, V lost 1 base, and 4 bases had no gene match. Germline values: CDR1 SGHVS, CDR2 FQNEAQ. This CDR3 has 17 amino acids. DNA of the CDR3: TGTGCCAGCAGCTTAGGGGACAGGGTAGGCTCTGGAAACACCATATATTTT. As protein: CASSLGDRVGSGNTIYF.

The rearrangement links TRBV1 to TRBJ2-7; the table names TRBD1, a call not compared with the DNA. TRBV1 represents a pseudogene. This CDR3 is 15 amino acids long. CDR3 amino acids: CTSSLIQGFGYEQYF. CDR3 coding DNA: TGCACCAGCAGCCTTATACAGGGTTTCGGTTACGAGCAGTACTTC.

This chain links TRBV27 with TRBJ1-5; 12 bases match TRBD1. The CDR3 covers 14 residues. Germline V gives CDR1 MNHEY, CDR2 SMNVEV (reference sequence). J gave up 5 bases and V 8 bases, and 4 bases lay outside the gene matches. The CDR3 bases are TGTGCCAGCGCGGGACAGGGGGCCTATCAGCCCCAGCATTTT. Protein: CASAGQGAYQPQHF.

The CDR3 here is CATGQGRQPQHF. In DNA, the CDR3 is TGTGCCACCGGACAGGGCCGACAGCCCCAGCATTTT. This chain uses TRBV6-6 with TRBJ1-5; 8 nucleotides agree with TRBD1. Trimming cost V 10 bases and J 7 bases; bases outside gene matches: 6. From germline, CDR1 is MNHNY and CDR2 SVGAGI (reference sequence). The CDR3 is made up of 12 amino acids.

V and J are TRBV13 and TRBJ2-7; 9 bases line up with TRBD2. Germline CDR1 reads PRHDT; CDR2 reads FYEKMQ (reference sequence). The junction had 8 bases not matched to a gene; V was cut back by 9 bases and J by 2 bases. The CDR3 totals 14 residues. CDR3 DNA sequence: TGTGCCAGTTGTCTAGCGGGGCGACCCTACGAGCAGTACTTC. It codes for CASCLAGRPYEQYF.